What follows are 12 T cell receptor beta chains derived from one specimen sequenced in a study of graft-versus-host responses after intestinal transplantation. Clones were sequenced by immunoSEQ multiplex PCR, and TCRdb holds only the in-frame ones, with some missing. The table shows over 65,000 clones, with less than 95% occurring only once. The antigens of these receptors remain unknown. Sequenced material: unstimulated CD8+ T cells sorted from spleen or lymph node cells, taken before transplant. The receptors stem from a human donor who was the organ donor for an intestinal transplant.

The chain recombines TRBV19 with TRBJ2-7; D unclear. The germline gives CDR1 LNHDA, CDR2 SQIVND (reference sequence). V shed 5 bases and J shed 3 bases, with 14 bases lying between them. This CDR3 spans 14 amino acids. The CDR3 reads CASSYQVEYYEQYF. The CDR3 DNA reads as TGTGCCAGTAGTTACCAGGTCGAGTACTACGAGCAGTACTTC.

V is TRBV7-6 and J is TRBJ2-1; D may be TRBD1 or TRBD2 (5 bases each). Per germline, CDR1 SGHVS and CDR2 FNYEAQ. This CDR3 is 13 amino acids long. Trimming left V 3 bases short and J 12 bases short, with 15 bases between. Here the CDR3 reads CASSFGTTDLQFF. Here the CDR3 DNA reads TGTGCCAGCAGCTTTGGGACGACGGACCTGCAGTTCTTC.

This clone was seen only a few times. Other nucleotide sequences in the sample specify the same CDR3. The chain couples TRBV5-4 to TRBJ1-3, with D unclear. V lost 3 bases to trimming and J lost 4 bases, with 2 bases between them. Per the germline V gene, CDR1 is SGHNT and CDR2 is YYREEE (reference sequence). This CDR3 is 11 amino acids long. The CDR3 here is CASSYGNTIYF. The CDR3 nucleotides read TGTGCCAGCAGCTACGGAAACACCATATATTTT. The full variable domain, with the rest looked up from reference TRBV5-4 and TRBJ1-3, is ETGVTQSPTHLIKTRGQQVTLRCSSQSGHNTVSWYQQALGQGPQFIFQYYREEENGRGNFPPRFSGLQFPNYSSELNVNALELDDSALYLCASSYGNTIYFGEGSWLTVV.

This clone was seen a few times. The CDR3 DNA sequence: TGTGCCAGCAGTGAAGGGGGAGGCGGCACAGATACGCAGTATTTT. Translating it yields CASSEGGGGTDTQYF. This chain connects TRBV6-4 to TRBJ2-3; tentatively, D is TRBD1 or TRBD2 (6 bases each). The CDR3 extends over 15 amino acids. Deletions cut 3 bases from V and 1 base from J, with 11 bases between. Germline V lookup: CDR1 MRHNA, CDR2 SNTAGT.

This chain connects TRBV4-2 to TRBJ2-7, with 8 bases identical to TRBD2. The CDR3 is 18 amino acids. Per the germline V gene, CDR1 is LGHNA and CDR2 is YNFKEQ. V dropped 0 bases and J dropped 0; count of bases not matched to a gene: 10. Here the CDR3 DNA reads TGTGCCAGCAGCCAAGATACGCCAGCGGGGACTAGCTCCTACGAGCAGTACTTC. It translates to CASSQDTPAGTSSYEQYF.

The chain is built from TRBV7-6 and TRBJ2-7, with no clear D. V shed 1 base and J shed 3 bases, with 13 bases lying between them. This CDR3 comprises 15 residues. Germline lookup yields CDR1 SGHVS and CDR2 FNYEAQ. CDR3 region: CASSLEGTFGYEQYF. The CDR3 DNA sequence: TGTGCCAGCAGCTTAGAAGGCACATTCGGCTACGAGCAGTACTTC.

J is TRBJ2-5 and V is TRBV6-1; 9 bases are a match to TRBD1. The closer fit of TRBJ2-7 to the DNA end suggests the J call may be wrong. The CDR3 runs 15 residues. Per the germline V gene, CDR1 is MNHNS and CDR2 is SASEGT. The CDR3 here is CASLKRDRAIYEQYF. CDR3 DNA: TGTGCCAGCTTGAAACGGGACAGGGCCATCTACGAGCAGTACTTC.

This clone was seen a single time. In nucleotides, the CDR3 is TGTGCCAGTAGTATGCAGGGAAATTCACCCCTCCACTTT. It specifies CASSMQGNSPLHF. The gene calls are TRBV19 and TRBJ1-6; tentatively, D is TRBD1 (5 bases). Germline loops: CDR1 LNHDA, CDR2 SQIVND (reference sequence). The CDR3 consists of 13 residues. V was trimmed by 3 bases and J by 7 bases, leaving 7 bases between them. The full variable domain, with the rest looked up from reference TRBV19 and TRBJ1-6, is DGGITQSPKYLFRKEGQNVTLSCEQNLNHDAMYWYRQDPGQGLRLIYYSQIVNDFQKGDIAEGYSVSREKKESFPLTVTSAQKNPTAFYLCASSMQGNSPLHFGNGTRLTVT.

There are a few counts of this clone. The identical CDR3 is also encoded by other nucleotide sequences in the sample. The chain uses TRBV5-1 and TRBJ2-5; 7 positions agree with TRBD1. The CDR3 consists of 14 residues. V shed 4 bases, J shed 0 bases, and the junction held 3 bases outside the gene matches. The germline V gene has CDR1 SGHRS and CDR2 YFSETQ. The CDR3 region is CASSKGQDQETQYF. The CDR3 DNA reads TGCGCCAGCAGCAAAGGACAGGACCAAGAGACCCAGTACTTC. Drawing the rest from reference TRBV5-1 and TRBJ2-5, the complete variable domain is KAGVTQTPRYLIKTRGQQVTLSCSPISGHRSVSWYQQTPGQGLQFLFEYFSETQRNKGNFPGRFSGRQFSNSRSEMNVSTLELGDSALYLCASSKGQDQETQYFGPGTRLLVL.

The chain is built from TRBV4-1 and TRBJ2-1, with 8 bases identical to TRBD2. The CDR3 sequence is 16 residues long. In germline, CDR1 is MGHRA, CDR2 YSYEKL. Germline trimming cut 1 base from V and 2 bases from J; bases unmatched to any gene: 4. Written as DNA, the CDR3 is TGCGCCAGCAGCCAAGCTGTAGCGGGAACCTACAATGAGCAGTTCTTC. It encodes CASSQAVAGTYNEQFF.

This clone was seen just once. J is TRBJ1-4 and V is TRBV13; no clear D. The CDR3 contains 14 residues. Trimming shortened V by 0 bases and J by 10 bases, and 12 bases separated the two germline ends. Germline-derived CDR1 and CDR2 are PRHDT and FYEKMQ (reference sequence). In nucleotides, the CDR3 is TGTGCCAGCAGCTTAGGGGCCAGGTCGGGAAAACTGTTTTTT. Translating gives CASSLGARSGKLFF. Using reference TRBV13 and TRBJ1-4 for the parts outside the CDR3, the full variable domain is AAGVIQSPRHLIKEKRETATLKCYPIPRHDTVYWYQQGPGQDPQFLISFYEKMQSDKGSIPDRFSAQQFSDYHSELNMSSLELGDSALYFCASSLGARSGKLFFGSGTQLSVL.

This sequence joins TRBV7-6 and TRBJ2-7; TRBD1 is a possible D gene (6 bases). The CDR3 totals 15 residues. The germline V gene has CDR1 SGHVS and CDR2 FNYEAQ. V lost 5 bases and J lost 3, with 17 bases in between. The CDR3 loop is CASSPGRGQLYEQYF. DNA for the CDR3: TGTGCCAGCAGCCCAGGGAGAGGACAGCTCTACGAGCAGTACTTC.